Listed here are 21 T cell receptor beta chains from one sample, sequenced in a study of T cell responses to AZD1222 COVID-19 vaccine. Assay: immunoSEQ multiplex PCR; the TCRdb copy retains only in-frame clones and omits some. This table has approximately 68,000 clones, 88% appearing once. Sequenced material: peripheral blood, taken 28 days after the second dose of the MenACWY control vaccine. The receptors here all came from an adult who received the MenACWY meningococcal vaccine as a control.

The V gene is TRBV21-1, the J gene TRBJ1-6; the D call of TRBD1 is as the table states it, not checked on the DNA. TRBV21-1 is an annotated pseudogene. The CDR3 extends over 16 amino acids. In nucleotides, the CDR3 is TGTGCCAGCAGCAAAGAAGAGTGGGACAGAAGATGGTGCGTCCACTTT. This sequence encodes CASSKEEWDRRWCVHF.

The chain joins TRBV7-2 to TRBJ2-7; D might be TRBD1 (5 bases). Germline CDR1 SGHTA, CDR2 FQGNSA. CDR3 length equals 14 residues. V dropped 3 bases and J dropped 3 bases, with 12 bases sitting between them. For the CDR3, the DNA is TGTGCCAGCAGCTTGTCAGGGTCTCTCTACGAGCAGTACTTC. Translation gives CASSLSGSLYEQYF.

The chain employs TRBV11-2 and TRBJ2-1; 7 positions agree with TRBD2. V shed 3 bases and J 12 bases; nucleotides not matched to a gene: 14. This CDR3 is built from 15 residues. The germline CDR1 and CDR2 sequences are SGHAT and FQNNGV. The CDR3 loop reads CASSFSLAYQGAQFF. DNA of the CDR3: TGTGCCAGCAGCTTCTCACTAGCGTATCAGGGTGCGCAGTTCTTC.

This clone has just one count. The chain links TRBV2 to TRBJ2-1; 9 bases fit TRBD1. The CDR3 spans 15 residues. V gave up 3 bases and J gave up 8 bases; unmatched junction bases: 8. CDR1 is SNHLY, CDR2 FYNNEI, per germline. CDR3: CASSDRGQGSDEQFF. The CDR3 DNA sequence: TGTGCCAGCAGTGATCGTGGACAGGGGTCCGATGAGCAGTTCTTC. Full variable domain (rest looked up from reference TRBV2 and TRBJ2-1): EPEVTQTPSHQVTQMGQEVILRCVPISNHLYFYWYRQILGQKVEFLVSFYNNEISEKSEIFDDQFSVERPDGSNFTLKIRSTKLEDSAMYFCASSDRGQGSDEQFFGPGTRLTVL.

The chain links TRBV10-1 to TRBJ1-1, with D perhaps TRBD1 (6 bases). V lost 6 bases and J lost 0, with 8 bases in between. The CDR3 loop spans 13 amino acids. From germline, CDR1 is WNHNN and CDR2 SYGVQD (reference sequence). The CDR3 here is CASRQGLNTEAFF. The CDR3, as DNA: TGCGCCAGCAGACAGGGATTGAACACTGAAGCTTTCTTT.

The chain has TRBV27 and TRBJ1-2; TRBD1 matches at 8 bases. V dropped 4 bases and J dropped 4; count of bases not matched to a gene: 5. The CDR3 runs to 14 residues. Germline V gives CDR1 MNHEY, CDR2 SMNVEV (reference sequence). Written as DNA, the CDR3 is TGTGCCAGCAGTTCGAACGGACAGGGCTATGGCTACACCTTC. Amino acids: CASSSNGQGYGYTF.

The chain uses TRBV19 and TRBJ1-5; a weak D match, TRBD1 (6 bases). Germline values: CDR1 LNHDA, CDR2 SQIVND (reference sequence). This CDR3 contains 14 residues. Trimming removed 6 bases from V and 6 bases from J, with 15 bases in between. The CDR3 DNA reads TGTGCCAGTAGACAGGGTACCGGAGCTCAGCCCCAGCATTTT. As protein: CASRQGTGAQPQHF.

The rearrangement joins TRBV14 to TRBJ2-7; tentatively, D is TRBD1 (6 bases). V gave up 3 bases and J gave up 0 bases, with 15 bases separating them. This CDR3 spans 16 amino acids. The germline V gene has CDR1 SGHDN and CDR2 FVKESK. The CDR3 nucleotides read TGTGCCAGCAGCCACCCCGAGACAGGAAGCTCCTACGAGCAGTACTTC. It codes for CASSHPETGSSYEQYF.

This clone is a singleton in its sample. The V call is TRBV19, the J call TRBJ1-6, with unresolved D. V was shortened by 7 bases and J by 3 bases, with 16 bases between the two germline ends. Germline values: CDR1 LNHDA, CDR2 SQIVND (reference sequence). The CDR3 totals 16 residues. The CDR3 bases are TGTGCCAGTAAAAAGAACTGGGCCTTCTATAATTCACCCCTCCACTTT. Translated: CASKKNWAFYNSPLHF.

Comment on this clone: The junction departs from germline at one end; a sequencing error may be responsible. The chain has TRBV2 and TRBJ2-1; D ambiguous. Germline-derived CDR1 and CDR2 are SNHLY and FYNNEI. This CDR3 comprises 11 residues. The CDR3 spells CASRVDRHQVF. The DNA for the CDR3 is TGTGCCAGCAGAGTGGACCGCCATCAAGTCTTC. The whole variable domain, remainder taken from reference TRBV2 and TRBJ2-1, is EPEVTQTPSHQVTQMGQEVILRCVPISNHLYFYWYRQILGQKVEFLVSFYNNEISEKSEIFDDQFSVERPDGSNFTLKIRSTKLEDSAMYFCASRVDRHQVFGPGTRLTVL.

The chain combines TRBV27 with TRBJ1-5, with TRBD1 matching over 9 bases. CDR1 MNHEY and CDR2 SMNVEV come from the germline V gene (reference sequence). There are 16 residues in the CDR3. The ends lost 4 bases at V and 6 bases at J; junction bases unmatched: 10. In DNA form, the CDR3 reads TGTGCCAGCAGTTCTCATACAGGGGGCTCGGGTCAGCCCCAGCATTTT. Translating gives CASSSHTGGSGQPQHF.

CDR3 amino acids: CASSNPTGGYEQYF. Written as DNA, the CDR3 is TGTGCCAGCAGCAACCCGACGGGAGGTTACGAGCAGTACTTC. The J gene is TRBJ2-7, the V gene TRBV7-2; 7 bases map to TRBD2. This CDR3 spans 14 amino acids. Germline V gene lookup returns CDR1 SGHTA and CDR2 FQGNSA. The ends lost 5 bases at V and 4 bases at J; junction bases unmatched: 8.

V is TRBV9 and J is TRBJ1-2; D remains ambiguous. Trimming removed 4 bases from V and 0 bases from J, with 13 bases in between. This CDR3 spans 15 amino acids. Germline V lookup: CDR1 SGDLS, CDR2 YYNGEE. The CDR3 protein is CASSPYERPNYGYTF. The CDR3 coding sequence is TGTGCCAGCAGCCCCTACGAGAGACCTAACTATGGCTACACCTTC.

The rearrangement links TRBV12-3 or TRBV12-4 to TRBJ2-5; D remains ambiguous. This CDR3 has 13 residues. Trimming left V 1 base short and J 2 bases short, with 5 bases between. CDR3 residues: CASSLGGQETQYF. For the CDR3, the DNA is TGTGCCAGCAGTTTAGGCGGACAAGAGACCCAGTACTTC.

The J gene is TRBJ2-3, the V gene TRBV4-1, with 7 bases lining up with TRBD2. The CDR3 is 17 amino acids. Germline trimming cut 0 bases from V and 2 bases from J; bases unmatched to any gene: 8. Germline lookup yields CDR1 MGHRA and CDR2 YSYEKL. CDR3 residues: CASSQDKREGFTDTQYF. The DNA of the CDR3 is TGCGCCAGCAGCCAAGATAAGAGGGAGGGATTCACAGATACGCAGTATTTT.

J is TRBJ1-6 and V is TRBV3-1 (or the pseudogene TRBV3-2), with D possibly TRBD1 on 6 matching bases. The germline CDR1 and CDR2 sequences are LGHDT and YNNKEL (reference sequence). Trimming cost V 8 bases and J 13 bases, with 15 bases left between them. This CDR3 is 12 amino acids long. The chain's CDR3 is CASGFPGGPLHF. The CDR3, as DNA: TGTGCCAGCGGCTTTCCCGGGGGCCCCCTCCACTTT.

The chain combines TRBV19 with TRBJ2-5, with 9 bases identical to TRBD1. Germline trimming cut 4 bases from V and 2 bases from J; bases unmatched to any gene: 2. CDR1 and CDR2 from the germline V gene are LNHDA and SQIVND (reference sequence). There are 14 residues in the CDR3. The CDR3 sequence is CASSTGTGQETQYF. The CDR3 DNA sequence: TGTGCCAGTAGTACGGGGACAGGGCAAGAGACCCAGTACTTC.

The chain joins TRBV6-6 to TRBJ2-3; D possibly matches TRBD1 or TRBD2 (5 bases each). The CDR3 has 14 residues. Deletions cut 2 bases from V and 4 bases from J, with 10 bases between. Germline-derived CDR1 and CDR2 are MNHNY and SVGAGI (reference sequence). In DNA, the CDR3 is TGTGCCAGCAGTTACAGCGGCAGGGCAGATACGCAGTATTTT. Translation gives CASSYSGRADTQYF.

The rearrangement links TRBV10-3 to TRBJ1-5; D may be TRBD1 (5 bases). Germline V CDR1 and CDR2: ENHRY, SYGVKD. CDR3 length equals 15 residues. Trimming removed 2 bases from V and 0 bases from J, with 8 bases in between. The CDR3 nucleotides read TGTGCCATCAGTGAGCGGGGACTTAGCAATCAGCCCCAGCATTTT. Translation: CAISERGLSNQPQHF.

This rearrangement joins TRBV13 to TRBJ2-1; D remains unclear. There are 13 residues in the CDR3. Germline CDR1 and CDR2: PRHDT and FYEKMQ (reference sequence). Trimming stripped 4 bases from V and 4 bases from J, with 8 bases between. Here the CDR3 reads CASSSLGYNEQFF. CDR3 DNA: TGTGCCAGCAGCTCGCTCGGGTACAATGAGCAGTTCTTC.

This chain connects TRBV9 to TRBJ1-3; maybe TRBD1 (5 bases). V gave up 4 bases and J gave up 3 bases, with 17 bases separating them. There are 16 residues in the CDR3. The germline CDR1 and CDR2 sequences are SGDLS and YYNGEE. The CDR3 coding sequence is TGTGCCAGCAGCCCCCTGGGGGGGGTCTTTGGAAACACCATATATTTT. Its translation is CASSPLGGVFGNTIYF. Variable domain in full (rest from reference TRBV9 and TRBJ1-3): DSGVTQTPKHLITATGQRVTLRCSPRSGDLSVYWYQQSLDQGLQFLIQYYNGEERAKGNILERFSAQQFPDLHSELNLSSLELGDSALYFCASSPLGGVFGNTIYFGEGSWLTVV.